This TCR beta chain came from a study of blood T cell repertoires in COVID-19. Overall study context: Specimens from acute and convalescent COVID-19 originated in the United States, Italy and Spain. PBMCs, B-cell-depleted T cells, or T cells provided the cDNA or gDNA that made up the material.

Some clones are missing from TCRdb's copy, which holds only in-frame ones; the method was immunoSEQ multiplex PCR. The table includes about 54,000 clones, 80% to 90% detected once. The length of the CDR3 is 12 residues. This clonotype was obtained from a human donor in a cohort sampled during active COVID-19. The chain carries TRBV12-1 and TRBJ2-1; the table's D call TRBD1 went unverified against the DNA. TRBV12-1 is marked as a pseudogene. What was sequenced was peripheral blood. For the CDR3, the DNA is TGTGCCAGCAGCTCATGTTGCAATGAGCAGTTCTTC. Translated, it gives CASSSCCNEQFF.